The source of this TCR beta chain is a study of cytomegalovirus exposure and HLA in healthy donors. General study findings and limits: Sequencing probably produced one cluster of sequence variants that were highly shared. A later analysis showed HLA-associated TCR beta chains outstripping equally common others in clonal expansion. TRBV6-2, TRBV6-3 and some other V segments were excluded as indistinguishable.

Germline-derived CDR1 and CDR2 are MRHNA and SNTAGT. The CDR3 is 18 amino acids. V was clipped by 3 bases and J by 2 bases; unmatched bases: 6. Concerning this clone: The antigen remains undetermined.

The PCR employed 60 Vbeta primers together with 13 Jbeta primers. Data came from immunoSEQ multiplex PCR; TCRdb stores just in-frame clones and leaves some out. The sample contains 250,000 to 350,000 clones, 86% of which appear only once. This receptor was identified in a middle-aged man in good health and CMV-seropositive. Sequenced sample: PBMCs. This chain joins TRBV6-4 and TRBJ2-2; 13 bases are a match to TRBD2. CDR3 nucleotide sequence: TGTGCCAGCAGTGAACTAGCGGGAGGGCCTTTTAACACCGGGGAGCTGTTTTTT. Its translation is CASSELAGGPFNTGELFF.